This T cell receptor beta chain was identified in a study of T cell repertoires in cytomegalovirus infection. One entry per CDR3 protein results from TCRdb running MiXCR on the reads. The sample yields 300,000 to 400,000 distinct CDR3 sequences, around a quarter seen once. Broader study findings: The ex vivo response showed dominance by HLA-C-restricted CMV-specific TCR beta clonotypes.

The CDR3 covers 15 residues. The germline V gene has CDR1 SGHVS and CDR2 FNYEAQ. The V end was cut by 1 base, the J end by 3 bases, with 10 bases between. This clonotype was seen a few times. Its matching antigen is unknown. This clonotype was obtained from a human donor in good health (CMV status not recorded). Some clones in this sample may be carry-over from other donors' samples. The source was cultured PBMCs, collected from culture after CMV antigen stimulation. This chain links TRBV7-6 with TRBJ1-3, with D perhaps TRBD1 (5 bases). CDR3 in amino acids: CASSLGPGFGNTIYF. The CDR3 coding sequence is TGTGCCAGCAGCTTAGGACCAGGGTTTGGAAACACCATATATTTT. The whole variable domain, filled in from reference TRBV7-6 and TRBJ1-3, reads GAGVSQSPRYKVTKRGQDVALRCDPISGHVSLYWYRQALGQGPEFLTYFNYEAQQDKSGLPNDRFSAERPEGSISTLTIQRTEQRDSAMYRCASSLGPGFGNTIYFGEGSWLTVV.